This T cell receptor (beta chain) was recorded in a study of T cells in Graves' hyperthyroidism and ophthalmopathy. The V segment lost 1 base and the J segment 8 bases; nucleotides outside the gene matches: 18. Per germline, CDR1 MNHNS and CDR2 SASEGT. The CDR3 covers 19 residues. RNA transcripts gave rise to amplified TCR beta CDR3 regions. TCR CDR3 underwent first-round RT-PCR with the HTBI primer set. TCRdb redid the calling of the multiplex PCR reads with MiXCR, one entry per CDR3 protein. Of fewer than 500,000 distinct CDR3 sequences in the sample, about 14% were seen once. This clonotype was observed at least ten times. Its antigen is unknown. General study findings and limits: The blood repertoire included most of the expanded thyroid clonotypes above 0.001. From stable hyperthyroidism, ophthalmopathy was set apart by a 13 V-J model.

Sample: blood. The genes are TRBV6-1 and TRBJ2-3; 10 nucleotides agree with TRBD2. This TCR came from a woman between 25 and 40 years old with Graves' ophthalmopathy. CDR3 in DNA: TGTGCCAGCAGTGAAGTGAATCAATTCTTAGCGGGGGGAAGGGGTACGCAGTATTTT. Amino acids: CASSEVNQFLAGGRGTQYF.